The clone carrying this TCR beta chain was seen once. Other DNA variants within this sample encode the same CDR3. This sample is drawn from a study of blood T cell repertoires in COVID-19. Study summary: Sites in the United States, Italy and Spain provided acute and convalescent COVID-19 samples. T cells, B-cell-depleted T cells, or PBMCs supplied cDNA or gDNA.

CDR3 length: 12 amino acids. The germline gives CDR1 SGHRS, CDR2 YFSETQ. V was clipped by 4 bases and J by 5 bases, with 9 bases between them. Authors' analysis steps: From reference gene primer amplification, estimates of nucleated cell counts were derived. Libraries were prepared by immunoSEQ multiplex PCR; TCRdb keeps only in-frame clonotypes and omits some of them. V and J calls and clone size are given by that table; D and trimming were obtained from the DNA. The sample shows 200,000 or so clones, around three quarters of them seen only once. The sequenced sample consisted of peripheral blood. The chain carries TRBV5-1 and TRBJ2-5; no firm D call. The receptor's source is a woman aged 65 to 85 with acute or convalescent COVID-19. CDR3 region: CASSLPEETQYF. The CDR3 nucleotides are TGCGCCAGCAGCCTGCCGGAGGAGACCCAGTACTTC.